Below are 21 T cell receptor beta chains sequenced from a single sample in a study of blood T cell repertoires in COVID-19. Clones were sequenced by immunoSEQ multiplex PCR, and TCRdb holds only the in-frame ones, with some missing. The sample holds 100,000 to 150,000 clones; around 79% are singletons and the top ten take 2.3%. Material for sequencing was peripheral blood. Receptors originate from a man aged 65-85 years with acute or convalescent COVID-19.

The J gene is TRBJ1-2, the V gene TRBV9; possible D gene TRBD1, 5 bases. Germline V gene lookup returns CDR1 SGDLS and CDR2 YYNGEE. Trimming took 0 bases from V and 2 from J, leaving 8 bases between them. The length of the CDR3 is 14 residues. CDR3 sequence reads: CASSVGYRNYGYTF. For the CDR3, the DNA is TGTGCCAGCAGCGTAGGCTACAGGAACTATGGCTACACCTTC.

The V gene is TRBV19, the J gene TRBJ2-4; D remains unclear. V lost 7 bases, J lost 8 bases, and 15 bases lay in between. This CDR3 region has 13 residues. Germline CDR1 is LNHDA and CDR2 is SQIVND (reference sequence). The CDR3 region is CASNYGRLDIQYF. The CDR3 nucleotides are TGTGCCAGTAACTACGGCCGGTTGGACATTCAGTACTTC.

This chain joins TRBV7-2 and TRBJ2-7, with TRBD2 matching over 8 bases. This CDR3 is 15 amino acids long. V lost 2 bases to trimming and J lost 2 bases; unmatched junction nucleotides: 5. Germline V gene lookup returns CDR1 SGHTA and CDR2 FQGNSA. The CDR3 loop is CASSLMAGGPYEQYF. The CDR3 region has the DNA TGTGCCAGCAGCTTAATGGCGGGGGGACCCTACGAGCAGTACTTC.

Points on this clone: The identical CDR3 is also encoded by other nucleotide sequences in the sample. The CDR3 DNA follows: TGCGCCAGCAGCATAGGACAGGGTTCAGATACGCAGTATTTT. Translation: CASSIGQGSDTQYF. J is TRBJ2-3 and V is TRBV5-1; 8 bases align to TRBD1. In germline, CDR1 is SGHRS, CDR2 YFSETQ. The CDR3 has 14 amino acids. The V segment lost 4 bases and the J segment 4 bases; nucleotides outside the gene matches: 5.

The count of this clone is one. The chain has TRBV9 and TRBJ1-2; the match to TRBD1 covers 7 bases. V shed 1 base, J shed 1 base, and the junction held 4 bases outside the gene matches. The V gene's germline CDR1 is SGDLS and CDR2 YYNGEE. This CDR3 has 15 residues. DNA of the CDR3: TGTGCCAGCAGCGTAAGGGGGCGGGATAACTATGGCTACACCTTC. It specifies CASSVRGRDNYGYTF.

CDR3 protein: CASSDRVNTEAFF. The CDR3 nucleotides are TGTGCCAGCAGTGACAGGGTGAACACTGAAGCTTTCTTT. The V and J genes are TRBV2 and TRBJ1-1, with D perhaps matching TRBD1 (5 bases). Germline CDR1 and CDR2: SNHLY and FYNNEI. The V end lost 3 bases, the J end lost 0 bases, and 5 bases lay between the germline ends. The length of the CDR3 is 13 residues. Full variable domain (outside the CDR3, taken from reference TRBV2 and TRBJ1-1): EPEVTQTPSHQVTQMGQEVILRCVPISNHLYFYWYRQILGQKVEFLVSFYNNEISEKSEIFDDQFSVERPDGSNFTLKIRSTKLEDSAMYFCASSDRVNTEAFFGQGTRLTVV.

J is TRBJ1-1 and V is TRBV16; no clear D. This CDR3 spans 15 amino acids. Germline V gene data show CDR1 as KGHSY and CDR2 as FQNENV. Trimming took 0 bases from V and 1 from J, leaving 9 bases between them. The CDR3 reads CASSQSGRANTEAFF. In DNA, the CDR3 is TGTGCCAGCAGCCAATCGGGGAGGGCGAACACTGAAGCTTTCTTT.

This chain links TRBV25-1 with TRBJ1-1; the D gene is possibly TRBD1 (6 bases). Deletions cut 3 bases from V and 5 bases from J, with 16 bases between. The CDR3 is made up of 15 amino acids. Germline loops: CDR1 MGHDK, CDR2 SYGVNS. The CDR3 is CASSDLGAGVTEAFF. The DNA of the CDR3 is TGTGCCAGCAGTGATTTAGGTGCAGGGGTGACTGAAGCTTTCTTT.

This chain uses TRBV6-2 or TRBV6-3 with TRBJ1-4; D unclear. Germline V lookup: CDR1 MNHEY, CDR2 SVGEGT. V was cut by 1 base and J by 5 bases, with 5 bases left in between. The length of the CDR3 is 13 residues. CDR3 coding DNA: TGTGCCAGCAGTTACTTAGAAAATGAAAAACTGTTTTTT. This sequence encodes CASSYLENEKLFF.

The chain combines TRBV5-1 with TRBJ2-3; maybe TRBD2 (5 bases). The germline V and J ends were trimmed by 5 bases and 1 base, with 20 bases remaining between them. Germline V lookup: CDR1 SGHRS, CDR2 YFSETQ. CDR3 size: 17 residues. In DNA form, the CDR3 reads TGCGCCAGCAGTCCCCCGACGGGATCTGCCGGCACAGATACGCAGTATTTT. Encoded protein: CASSPPTGSAGTDTQYF.

This clone appeared a single time. The chain employs TRBV30 and TRBJ1-2; tentatively, D is TRBD1 (5 bases). Per germline, CDR1 GTSNPN and CDR2 SVGIG (reference sequence). The CDR3 totals 15 residues. V was shortened by 5 bases and J by 8 bases, with 24 bases between the two germline ends. For the CDR3, the DNA is TGTGCCTGGTTAAGCCTGTCAGGGATCTTGGGAGGCTACACCTTC. Translation gives CAWLSLSGILGGYTF.

The chain links TRBV5-1 to TRBJ2-1; 8 nucleotides agree with TRBD1. The V gene's germline CDR1 is SGHRS and CDR2 YFSETQ. The CDR3 totals 15 residues. Losses at the gene ends were 5 bases for V and 1 base for J; bases not matched to a gene: 5. The chain's CDR3 is CASSRGQGSYNEQFF. CDR3 coding DNA: TGCGCCAGCAGTAGAGGACAGGGTTCCTACAATGAGCAGTTCTTC. Filled out from reference TRBV5-1 and TRBJ2-1, the complete variable domain reads KAGVTQTPRYLIKTRGQQVTLSCSPISGHRSVSWYQQTPGQGLQFLFEYFSETQRNKGNFPGRFSGRQFSNSRSEMNVSTLELGDSALYLCASSRGQGSYNEQFFGPGTRLTVL.

The J gene is TRBJ2-2, the V gene TRBV7-9; D may be TRBD1 (5 bases). V lost 5 bases to trimming and J lost 6 bases, with 13 bases between them. Germline values: CDR1 SEHNR, CDR2 FQNEAQ (reference sequence). The CDR3 loop spans 14 amino acids. CDR3 DNA sequence: TGTGCCAGCAGCGCGCAAAGGGGCGCCGGGGAGCTGTTTTTT. Amino acid sequence: CASSAQRGAGELFF.

The gene calls are TRBV9 and TRBJ2-1, with 9 bases identical to TRBD2. Looked up from germline, CDR1 is SGDLS and CDR2 is YYNGEE. V gave up 0 bases and J gave up 9 bases; unmatched junction bases: 7. The CDR3 is 15 amino acids. CDR3: CASSVVSGGDGEQFF. The CDR3 DNA reads as TGTGCCAGCAGCGTAGTTAGCGGGGGAGATGGTGAGCAGTTCTTC.

CDR3: CASSPGFANYGYTF. The CDR3 DNA reads as TGTGCCAGCAGTCCGGGATTTGCAAACTATGGCTACACCTTC. The gene calls are TRBV27 and TRBJ1-2, with D unresolved. Germline CDR1 MNHEY, CDR2 SMNVEV (reference sequence). The CDR3 runs 14 residues. Trimming took off 5 bases at V and 2 bases at J, with 12 bases between the two ends.

The chain carries TRBV6-4 and TRBJ2-5, with TRBD2 identical over 10 bases. Trimming took 2 bases from V and 3 from J; bases not matched to a gene: 12. The CDR3 runs to 18 residues. The germline V gene encodes CDR1 MRHNA and CDR2 SNTAGT. CDR3 amino acids: CASSDGGASGGAEETQYF. CDR3 DNA sequence: TGTGCCAGCAGTGACGGCGGTGCGAGCGGGGGGGCCGAAGAGACCCAGTACTTC.

This chain connects TRBV29-1 to TRBJ1-2, with D maybe TRBD1 (5 bases). Trimming took 0 bases from V and 6 from J, leaving 17 bases between them. Per germline, CDR1 SQVTM and CDR2 ANQGSEA. The CDR3 has 15 residues. The CDR3 nucleotides read TGCAGCGTTGAAGAGTTCGGGGGTTTATCACATGGCTACACCTTC. Residues: CSVEEFGGLSHGYTF.

This clone was seen only once. The rearrangement links TRBV3-1 (or the pseudogene TRBV3-2) to TRBJ1-1; possibly TRBD1 for D (6 bases). The CDR3 is 11 residues long. The germline CDR1 and CDR2 sequences are LGHDT and YNNKEL (reference sequence). The germline V and J ends were trimmed by 5 bases and 8 bases, with 9 bases remaining between them. The CDR3 here is CASSTRGEAFF. CDR3 sequence (DNA): TGTGCCAGCAGCACCAGGGGCGAAGCTTTCTTT.

This chain connects TRBV19 to TRBJ2-3; D unresolved. This CDR3 is 15 amino acids long. The V end was cut by 0 bases, the J end by 6 bases, with 13 bases between. CDR1 is LNHDA, CDR2 SQIVND, per germline (reference sequence). The CDR3 DNA is TGTGCCAGTAGTATAGATCCCTCCCCCCAGGATACGCAGTATTTT. Its translation is CASSIDPSPQDTQYF.

This chain uses TRBV5-4 with TRBJ2-3, with TRBD2 as a possible D gene (5 bases). Trimming took off 4 bases at V and 0 bases at J, with 15 bases between the two ends. There are 16 residues in the CDR3. From germline, CDR1 is SGHNT and CDR2 YYREEE (reference sequence). The CDR3 coding sequence is TGTGCCAGCAGCGGCACATCTACTAGGAGCACAGATACGCAGTATTTT. Encoded protein: CASSGTSTRSTDTQYF. Complete variable domain (other parts from reference TRBV5-4 and TRBJ2-3): ETGVTQSPTHLIKTRGQQVTLRCSSQSGHNTVSWYQQALGQGPQFIFQYYREEENGRGNFPPRFSGLQFPNYSSELNVNALELDDSALYLCASSGTSTRSTDTQYFGPGTRLTVL.

This clone has only one observation. V usage is TRBV6-5 and J usage is TRBJ1-4; 8 positions match TRBD1. J lost 16 bases, V lost 4 bases, and 8 bases had no gene match. The V gene's germline CDR1 is MNHEY and CDR2 SVGAGI. This CDR3 is built from 12 residues. Here the CDR3 DNA reads TGTGCCAGCAGTTCCTCCGGGACAGGAGAGTTTTTT. It encodes CASSSSGTGEFF.